Following are 14 T cell receptor beta chains from one sample sequenced in a study of control samples from healthy donors and cancer patients. Some clones are missing from TCRdb's copy, which holds only in-frame ones; the method was immunoSEQ multiplex PCR. The top ten hold roughly a tenth of the sample, which has roughly 93,000 clones, 85% to 90% seen once. Sequenced: PBMCs. The receptors shown here come from a woman in her 50s with colorectal cancer.

V and J are TRBV9 and TRBJ1-6, with TRBD1 identical over 10 bases. V was pared by 0 bases and J by 5 bases, with 5 bases of the junction left unmatched. This CDR3 is 17 amino acids long. CDR1 and CDR2 from the germline V gene are SGDLS and YYNGEE. Here the CDR3 reads CASSVGSTGGDNSPLHF. CDR3 DNA sequence: TGTGCCAGCAGCGTAGGTTCGACAGGGGGCGATAATTCACCCCTCCACTTT.

This chain connects TRBV4-1 to TRBJ1-1; TRBD1 agrees at 7 bases. The CDR3 extends over 14 amino acids. V lost 4 bases and J lost 0; bases outside the gene matches: 2. Germline V CDR1 and CDR2: MGHRA, YSYEKL. The CDR3, as DNA: TGCGCCAGCAGCCCGACAGGGATGAACACTGAAGCTTTCTTT. It specifies CASSPTGMNTEAFF.

V usage is TRBV7-6 and J usage is TRBJ1-5; 7 nucleotides line up with TRBD1. The CDR3 covers 14 residues. Trimming took 5 bases from V and 9 from J; bases not matched to a gene: 10. Germline loops: CDR1 SGHVS, CDR2 FNYEAQ. This CDR3 is CASSTGDSSRPQHF. DNA of the CDR3: TGTGCCAGCAGCACAGGGGACAGCTCCCGGCCCCAGCATTTT.

This chain joins TRBV6-2 or TRBV6-3 and TRBJ1-2; possibly TRBD1 for D (6 bases). CDR3 size: 13 residues. V was clipped by 6 bases and J by 2 bases, with 10 bases between them. The germline gives CDR1 MNHEY, CDR2 SVGEGT. This chain's CDR3 is CASSWTENYGYTF. In DNA, the CDR3 is TGTGCCAGCAGCTGGACAGAAAACTATGGCTACACCTTC.

CDR3 coding DNA: TGTGCCAGCAGGAAGACAGGGAACTATGGCTACACCTTC. This sequence encodes CASRKTGNYGYTF. J is TRBJ1-2 and V is TRBV6-5, with TRBD1 matching 7 bases. This CDR3 is 13 amino acids long. From germline, CDR1 is MNHEY and CDR2 SVGAGI. V was pared by 6 bases and J by 2 bases, with 3 bases of the junction left unmatched.

V is TRBV28 and J is TRBJ2-2; D gene unclear. V was cut by 1 base and J by 1 base, with 4 bases left in between. From germline, CDR1 is MDHEN and CDR2 SYDVKM. The CDR3 length is 14 residues. The CDR3 DNA is TGTGCCAGCAGTTTATCACAGAACACCGGGGAGCTGTTTTTT. It yields the protein CASSLSQNTGELFF. The full variable domain, completed using reference TRBV28 and TRBJ2-2, is DVKVTQSSRYLVKRTGEKVFLECVQDMDHENMFWYRQDPGLGLRLIYFSYDVKMKEKGDIPEGYSVSREKKERFSLILESASTNQTSMYLCASSLSQNTGELFFGEGSRLTVL.

This chain connects TRBV29-1 to TRBJ1-1, with TRBD1 identical over 7 bases. CDR1 and CDR2 (germline): SQVTM, ANQGSEA. V trimming: 5 bases; J trimming: 0 bases; junction bases outside the gene matches: 6. The length of the CDR3 is 14 residues. The chain's CDR3 is CSVRKGQLNTEAFF. The CDR3 DNA follows: TGCAGCGTTCGAAAGGGACAGTTGAACACTGAAGCTTTCTTT.

The chain couples TRBV6-4 to TRBJ2-7, with TRBD2 matching over 9 bases. V gave up 5 bases and J gave up 2 bases; unmatched junction bases: 10. The germline V gene has CDR1 MRHNA and CDR2 SNTAGT. This CDR3 has 16 amino acids. CDR3 residues: CASSNRGSGGPYEQYV. CDR3 nucleotides: TGTGCCAGCAGTAATCGAGGTAGCGGGGGTCCCTACGAGCAGTACGTC.

The chain combines TRBV3-1 (or the pseudogene TRBV3-2) with TRBJ2-3; tentatively, D is TRBD2 (5 bases). CDR3 length: 16 amino acids. Trimming shortened V by 4 bases and J by 0 bases, and 14 bases separated the two germline ends. From germline, CDR1 is LGHDT and CDR2 YNNKEL (reference sequence). CDR3 bases: TGTGCCAGCAGCCTAACTGGACTGTCTAGCACAGATACGCAGTATTTT. Translation gives CASSLTGLSSTDTQYF.

This chain uses TRBV10-3 with TRBJ1-2; TRBD1 aligns across 9 bases. The CDR3 loop spans 14 amino acids. Germline V CDR1 and CDR2: ENHRY, SYGVKD. V lost 5 bases to trimming and J lost 9 bases; unmatched junction nucleotides: 10. As DNA, the CDR3 is TGTGCCATCAGTCCCGGGACAGGGTATAATAGCTACACCTTC. Translated, it gives CAISPGTGYNSYTF.

The gene calls are TRBV3-1 (or the pseudogene TRBV3-2) and TRBJ1-2, with 7 bases that match TRBD1. Germline CDR1 reads LGHDT; CDR2 reads YNNKEL (reference sequence). V gave up 1 base and J gave up 4 bases; unmatched junction bases: 9. CDR3 length: 16 residues. This chain's CDR3 is CASSQGDGRGGYGYTF. The CDR3, as DNA: TGTGCCAGCAGCCAAGGGGATGGCAGGGGGGGCTATGGCTACACCTTC.

The chain carries TRBV18 and TRBJ2-2; 10 nucleotides align to TRBD1. The germline V gene encodes CDR1 KGHSH and CDR2 LQKENI. This CDR3 comprises 16 residues. Unmatched junction bases numbered 6, after V lost 6 bases and J lost 2 bases. CDR3 amino acids: CASSRDRGLNTGELFF. The CDR3 DNA reads TGTGCCAGCTCGCGGGACAGGGGACTTAACACCGGGGAGCTGTTTTTT.

This clone has only one observation. J is TRBJ2-2 and V is TRBV4-1; D is uncertain. The V gene lost 6 bases and the J gene lost 3 bases, with 5 bases spanning the gap. CDR3 size: 12 residues. Germline V gene data show CDR1 as MGHRA and CDR2 as YSYEKL. The CDR3 here is CASRSYTGELFF. The DNA of the CDR3 is TGCGCCAGCAGGTCGTACACCGGGGAGCTGTTTTTT.

This sequence joins TRBV19 and TRBJ1-5; 8 bases are a match to TRBD1. Unmatched junction bases numbered 2, after V lost 1 base and J lost 3 bases. Germline V CDR1 and CDR2: LNHDA, SQIVND (reference sequence). The CDR3 length is 15 residues. Here the CDR3 reads CASSIGDRPNQPQHF. Written as DNA, the CDR3 is TGTGCCAGTAGTATAGGGGACAGGCCCAATCAGCCCCAGCATTTT.